A selection of T cell receptor beta chains follows, all from one sample in a study of beta chain features in type 1 diabetes. Profiling relied on immunoSEQ multiplex PCR, and the TCRdb table lists in-frame clones only, not all of them. The sample has roughly 400,000 clones, over 8.5% seen once; the top ten hold about 0.63%. Sequenced input: central memory CD4+ T cells from blood. The receptors were sampled from a man aged 25 to 40 with type 1 diabetes. Each CDR3 is given with its conserved first and last residue. A D gene is named only where the DNA matches it firmly. Rows may omit the clone size; those that give it use once, few, many or a size class.

J gene: TRBJ1-2
V gene: TRBV7-9
clone size: few
D gene: TRBD1
CDR3 protein: CASSLGNRGYTF

J gene: TRBJ2-2
V gene: TRBV27
clone size: few
D gene: .
CDR3 protein: CASSLRAENTGELFF

J gene: TRBJ2-3
V gene: TRBV5-1
clone size: many
D gene: .
CDR3 protein: CASSLSGTDTQYF

J gene: TRBJ1-2
V gene: TRBV28
clone size: .
D gene: .
CDR3 protein: CASSIPDSRGGYTF

J gene: TRBJ1-1
V gene: TRBV15
clone size: few
D gene: TRBD1
CDR3 protein: CATSRGQGADTEAFF

J gene: TRBJ1-1
V gene: TRBV7-2
clone size: .
D gene: .
CDR3 protein: CASSLSGVGEAFF

J gene: TRBJ1-4
V gene: TRBV29-1
clone size: .
D gene: TRBD1
CDR3 protein: CSVTGTDATNEKLFF

J gene: .
V gene: TRBV6-6
clone size: .
D gene: .
CDR3 protein: CASSYGAPSYEQYF

J gene: TRBJ1-2
V gene: TRBV7-2
clone size: few
D gene: .
CDR3 protein: CASSPGAGYTF

J gene: TRBJ2-7
V gene: TRBV4-2
clone size: .
D gene: TRBD1
CDR3 protein: CASSQLGTEPSEQYF

J gene: .
V gene: TRBV7-9
clone size: .
D gene: TRBD1
CDR3 protein: CASSLSQGEGEQYF

J gene: TRBJ1-3
V gene: TRBV6-5
clone size: few
D gene: .
CDR3 protein: CASSYSNRAGNTIYF

J gene: TRBJ2-1
V gene: TRBV21-1
clone size: few
D gene: .
CDR3 protein: CANSTGTSEYNEQFF

J gene: TRBJ2-7
V gene: TRBV19
clone size: many
D gene: TRBD1
CDR3 protein: CASRKTGGMDYEQYF

J gene: TRBJ1-3
V gene: TRBV28
clone size: .
D gene: .
CDR3 protein: CASSLGVKRNTIYF

J gene: TRBJ2-5
V gene: TRBV30
clone size: few
D gene: TRBD2
CDR3 protein: CAWRKAGGRETQYF

J gene: TRBJ1-3
V gene: TRBV6-1
clone size: few
D gene: .
CDR3 protein: CASSEGTVGTIYF

J gene: TRBJ2-6
V gene: TRBV7-8
clone size: few
D gene: .
CDR3 protein: CASSLAPVISGANVLTF

J gene: TRBJ2-1
V gene: TRBV5-1
clone size: few
D gene: .
CDR3 protein: CASSNPLGLGADEQFF

J gene: TRBJ2-7
V gene: TRBV28
clone size: few
D gene: TRBD1
CDR3 protein: CASRTTGTGAYEQYF

J gene: TRBJ1-3
V gene: TRBV7-2
clone size: .
D gene: .
CDR3 protein: CATGMAGGNTIYF

J gene: TRBJ2-4
V gene: TRBV6-6
clone size: .
D gene: .
CDR3 protein: CASSYSGENIQYF

J gene: TRBJ2-2
V gene: TRBV7-2
clone size: few
D gene: .
CDR3 protein: CASSRQLSTGELFF

J gene: TRBJ2-5
V gene: TRBV2
clone size: .
D gene: .
CDR3 protein: CASLSRDRKGGVQETQYF

J gene: TRBJ2-3
V gene: TRBV19
clone size: .
D gene: .
CDR3 protein: CASIRAGTDTQYF

J gene: TRBJ2-3
V gene: TRBV7-9
clone size: few
D gene: .
CDR3 protein: CASSRGGQGLDTQYF

J gene: TRBJ2-3
V gene: TRBV28
clone size: many
D gene: TRBD2
CDR3 protein: CASSLIPTSGRTDTQYF

J gene: TRBJ2-1
V gene: TRBV28
clone size: .
D gene: TRBD1
CDR3 protein: CATRQGSSYNEQFF

J gene: TRBJ2-1
V gene: TRBV11-2
clone size: .
D gene: TRBD2
CDR3 protein: CASSHPGTRYNEQFF

J gene: TRBJ2-4
V gene: TRBV11-2
clone size: many
D gene: .
CDR3 protein: CASSLELGTDTFF

J gene: TRBJ2-1
V gene: TRBV6-5
clone size: .
D gene: TRBD1
CDR3 protein: CASTPPGTGRNEQFF

J gene: TRBJ1-5
V gene: TRBV27
clone size: .
D gene: .
CDR3 protein: CASSPHGGNQPQHF

J gene: TRBJ2-5
V gene: TRBV18
clone size: few
D gene: TRBD2
CDR3 protein: CASSKGTSGSQETQYF

J gene: TRBJ2-2
V gene: TRBV19
clone size: .
D gene: TRBD1
CDR3 protein: CASSMGDRNTGELFF

J gene: TRBJ1-2
V gene: TRBV19
clone size: few
D gene: .
CDR3 protein: CASTSDGDYGYTF

J gene: TRBJ2-6
V gene: TRBV10-3
clone size: many
D gene: .
CDR3 protein: CATPAIPSSGANVLTF

J gene: TRBJ2-3
V gene: TRBV19
clone size: .
D gene: TRBD1
CDR3 protein: CASSNLGGSTDTQYF

J gene: TRBJ2-2
V gene: TRBV9
clone size: few
D gene: .
CDR3 protein: CASSVATDGFGLYSGELFF

J gene: TRBJ2-1
V gene: TRBV5-1
clone size: .
D gene: .
CDR3 protein: CASSLQGPYNEQFF

J gene: TRBJ2-1
V gene: TRBV11-3
clone size: .
D gene: .
CDR3 protein: CASSLDRSSYNEQFF

J gene: TRBJ2-3
V gene: TRBV5-1
clone size: few
D gene: TRBD2
CDR3 protein: CASSYGLAGVADTQYF

J gene: TRBJ2-5
V gene: TRBV4-2
clone size: .
D gene: .
CDR3 protein: CASSQGDFGTQYF

J gene: TRBJ2-7
V gene: TRBV7-3
clone size: few
D gene: TRBD2
CDR3 protein: CASSLIGSGSQYEQYF

J gene: TRBJ2-1
V gene: TRBV5-1
clone size: .
D gene: .
CDR3 protein: CASSYDSLSSYNEQFF

J gene: TRBJ1-4
V gene: TRBV5-1
clone size: few
D gene: .
CDR3 protein: CASSLGGDGEKLFF

J gene: TRBJ2-2
V gene: TRBV27
clone size: .
D gene: .
CDR3 protein: CASRRDSSANTGELFF

J gene: TRBJ1-2
V gene: TRBV19
clone size: few
D gene: TRBD1
CDR3 protein: CASSISPYRGLDYGYTF

J gene: TRBJ1-1
V gene: TRBV11-2
clone size: .
D gene: TRBD1
CDR3 protein: CASSPQGGRDTEAFF

J gene: TRBJ2-7
V gene: TRBV7-2
clone size: .
D gene: .
CDR3 protein: CASSLAEGSYEQYF

J gene: TRBJ2-3
V gene: TRBV27
clone size: .
D gene: TRBD2
CDR3 protein: CASSLGLARADTQYF

J gene: TRBJ2-3
V gene: TRBV7-2
clone size: few
D gene: .
CDR3 protein: CASSLGVGRDTQYF